Detailed here is one T cell receptor beta chain. What it binds is not known. Per the germline V gene, CDR1 is LNHNV and CDR2 is YYDKDF (reference sequence). Trimming took 5 bases from V and 5 from J; bases not matched to a gene: 3. The CDR3 has 12 residues. These data belong to a study of T cell responses to AZD1222 COVID-19 vaccine. Findings and limits, study-wide: White British people made up most donors, females outnumbered males, and clonal diversity was possibly underestimated. Dominant CD4 TCR responses targeted spike regions 160-218 and 743-854. Scientists sampled the repertoires only once the peak T cell response had passed.

The method was immunoSEQ multiplex PCR; TCRdb's version includes in-frame clones alone and lacks a portion of them. The sample has 70,000 to 90,000 clones, 90% seen once. Here the sequenced sample was peripheral blood, taken on day 0 of AZD1222 vaccination. The sequence came from an adult in good health. This chain links TRBV15 with TRBJ2-7; 7 bases match TRBD1. The CDR3 DNA is TGTGCCACCAGCTACGGACAGGACGAGCAGTACTTC. Residues: CATSYGQDEQYF.